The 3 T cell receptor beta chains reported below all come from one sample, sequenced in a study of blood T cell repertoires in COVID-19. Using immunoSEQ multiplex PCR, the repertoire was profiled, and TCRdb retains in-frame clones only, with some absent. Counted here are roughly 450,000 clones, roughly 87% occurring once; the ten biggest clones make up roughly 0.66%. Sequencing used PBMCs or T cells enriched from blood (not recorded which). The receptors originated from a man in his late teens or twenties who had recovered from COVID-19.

Written as DNA, the CDR3 is TGTGCCAGCAGGGGGGCGAACACTGAAGCTTTCTTT. Its translation: CASRGANTEAFF. The chain recombines TRBV6-5 with TRBJ1-1; TRBD1 might be the D (6 bases). This CDR3 region has 12 residues. V lost 6 bases to trimming and J lost 1 base, with 6 bases between them. Germline loops: CDR1 MNHEY, CDR2 SVGAGI.

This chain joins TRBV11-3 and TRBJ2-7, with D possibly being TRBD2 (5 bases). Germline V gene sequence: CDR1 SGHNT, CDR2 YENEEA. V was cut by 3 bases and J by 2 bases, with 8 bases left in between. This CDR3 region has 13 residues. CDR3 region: CASSFGEPYEQYF. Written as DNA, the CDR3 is TGTGCCAGCAGCTTCGGGGAGCCCTACGAGCAGTACTTC.

The CDR3 region is CARSTQGAVIQPQHF. CDR3 bases: TGTGCCAGAAGCACGCAGGGGGCGGTAATACAGCCCCAGCATTTT. The chain employs TRBV5-3 and TRBJ1-5, with 8 nucleotides matching TRBD1. TRBV5-3 is marked as an open reading frame, function uncertain. This CDR3 has 15 residues. After removal of 4 bases from V and 7 bases from J, the junction contained 10 bases not matched to a gene.